This is a list of T cell receptor beta chains from one sample in a study of cytotoxic CD8 clonotypes in ibrutinib-treated CLL. Data came from immunoSEQ multiplex PCR; TCRdb stores just in-frame clones and leaves some out. The repertoire includes some 200,000 clones, roughly three quarters of them detected once, and approximately 10% sits in the top ten. The specimen comprised PBMCs, sampled after 12 months of ibrutinib treatment. The receptors were gathered from a human donor with chronic lymphocytic leukemia. Each CDR3 is given with its conserved first and last residue. Fields, in order: J gene, clone size, D gene, V gene, CDR3 DNA, CDR3 protein. D genes are given only for firm matches. Rows give clone size only sometimes, using once, few, many, or a class for an expanded clone.

J gene: TRBJ1-2
clone size: .
D gene: TRBD1
V gene: TRBV7-9
CDR3 DNA: TGTGCCAGCAGCTTAACAGGGGGCTATGGCTACACCTTC
CDR3 protein: CASSLTGGYGYTF

J gene: TRBJ1-2
clone size: .
D gene: TRBD1
V gene: TRBV30
CDR3 DNA: TGTGCCTGGAGTGTACTAGGTCCGGGACAGGGGGCGCCCGGCTACACCTTC
CDR3 protein: CAWSVLGPGQGAPGYTF

J gene: TRBJ2-2
clone size: once
D gene: .
V gene: TRBV10-2
CDR3 DNA: TGCGCCAGCAGCTTACTCGCCGGGGAGCTGTTTTTT
CDR3 protein: CASSLLAGELFF

J gene: TRBJ2-7
clone size: .
D gene: .
V gene: TRBV27
CDR3 DNA: TGTGCCAGCAGTCAAGGGACCACCTACGAGCAGTACTTC
CDR3 protein: CASSQGTTYEQYF

J gene: TRBJ2-7
clone size: .
D gene: .
V gene: TRBV6-6
CDR3 DNA: TGTGCCAGCAGTAGGGACATCTCCTACGAGCAGTACTTC
CDR3 protein: CASSRDISYEQYF

J gene: TRBJ1-1
clone size: .
D gene: .
V gene: TRBV9
CDR3 DNA: TGTGCCAGCAGCTCACTTTCGGGAAGGAACACTGAAGCTTTCTTT
CDR3 protein: CASSSLSGRNTEAFF

J gene: TRBJ1-5
clone size: .
D gene: .
V gene: TRBV2
CDR3 DNA: TGTGCCAGCAGTGAGGCAGGGTTGAATCAGCCCCAGCATTTT
CDR3 protein: CASSEAGLNQPQHF

J gene: TRBJ1-3
clone size: .
D gene: .
V gene: TRBV15
CDR3 DNA: TGTGCCACCAGCAGAGTCGGGTGGGGCAGGGGTGCTGGAAACACCATATATTTT
CDR3 protein: CATSRVGWGRGAGNTIYF

J gene: TRBJ2-4
clone size: .
D gene: TRBD1
V gene: TRBV2
CDR3 DNA: TGTGCCAGCAGTGTGTCACAGGGGGCAAACATTCAGTACTTC
CDR3 protein: CASSVSQGANIQYF

J gene: TRBJ1-2
clone size: once
D gene: .
V gene: TRBV19
CDR3 DNA: TGTGCCAGTAGTATGGGTTCAGGGTGGGACGGCTACACCTTC
CDR3 protein: CASSMGSGWDGYTF

J gene: TRBJ2-7
clone size: few
D gene: TRBD2
V gene: TRBV5-1
CDR3 DNA: TGCGCCAGCAGCTACCCTAGCGGGGGGGCCTACGAGCAGTACTTC
CDR3 protein: CASSYPSGGAYEQYF

J gene: TRBJ1-2
clone size: .
D gene: .
V gene: TRBV27
CDR3 DNA: TGTGCCAGCAGTTTATGGGGCCATAGAGGCTACACCTTC
CDR3 protein: CASSLWGHRGYTF

J gene: TRBJ2-5
clone size: .
D gene: TRBD1
V gene: TRBV5-1
CDR3 DNA: TGCGCCAGCAGAACCGGGACAGGTTGGCAAGAGACCCAGTACTTC
CDR3 protein: CASRTGTGWQETQYF

J gene: TRBJ2-1
clone size: .
D gene: .
V gene: TRBV28
CDR3 DNA: TGTGCCAGCAGTGTGGGCGGGTCCTACAATGAGCAGTTCTTC
CDR3 protein: CASSVGGSYNEQFF

J gene: TRBJ2-5
clone size: .
D gene: .
V gene: TRBV30
CDR3 DNA: TGTGCCTGGAGGAACCAGGGAGTGGTAGAGACCCAGTACTTC
CDR3 protein: CAWRNQGVVETQYF

J gene: TRBJ1-2
clone size: .
D gene: .
V gene: TRBV6-5
CDR3 DNA: TGTGCCAGCACGCAGCCGTTAGCTAACTATGGCTACACCTTC
CDR3 protein: CASTQPLANYGYTF

J gene: TRBJ2-7
clone size: few
D gene: .
V gene: TRBV7-2
CDR3 DNA: TGTGCCAGCAGTACATGGAGCTCCTACGAGCAGTACTTC
CDR3 protein: CASSTWSSYEQYF

J gene: TRBJ1-4
clone size: .
D gene: .
V gene: TRBV4-1
CDR3 DNA: TGCGCCAGCAGCCAAATCATGGAAAAACTGTTTTTT
CDR3 protein: CASSQIMEKLFF

J gene: TRBJ2-7
clone size: .
D gene: TRBD2
V gene: TRBV9
CDR3 DNA: TGTGCCAGCAGCCCTCGACTAGCTGGGGGGGACGAGCAGTACTTC
CDR3 protein: CASSPRLAGGDEQYF

J gene: TRBJ1-5
clone size: few
D gene: .
V gene: TRBV27
CDR3 DNA: TGTGCCAGCAGCCAGGGTATTGTCGGGGGGCCCCAGCATTTT
CDR3 protein: CASSQGIVGGPQHF

J gene: TRBJ2-3
clone size: .
D gene: TRBD2
V gene: TRBV2
CDR3 DNA: TGTGCCAGCAGTGAGGGACTAGGGGGGATGATGCAGTATTTT
CDR3 protein: CASSEGLGGMMQYF

J gene: TRBJ2-1
clone size: .
D gene: TRBD2
V gene: TRBV7-3
CDR3 DNA: TGTGCCAGCAGCTCGGGACTAGTGAATGAGCAGTTCTTC
CDR3 protein: CASSSGLVNEQFF

J gene: TRBJ1-2
clone size: few
D gene: .
V gene: TRBV18
CDR3 DNA: TGTGCCAGCTCACCTGTGGCGGTAGACTACACCTTC
CDR3 protein: CASSPVAVDYTF

J gene: TRBJ2-5
clone size: .
D gene: .
V gene: TRBV6-5
CDR3 DNA: TGTGCCAGCAGTTCCCCCTCCCGGGCCTCCGAGGTGTCCCAGTACTTC
CDR3 protein: CASSSPSRASEVSQYF

J gene: TRBJ2-6
clone size: .
D gene: .
V gene: TRBV6-1
CDR3 DNA: TGTGCCAGCACCATGGACAGCTCTGGGGCCAACGTCCTGACTTTC
CDR3 protein: CASTMDSSGANVLTF

J gene: TRBJ2-7
clone size: .
D gene: TRBD1
V gene: TRBV5-1
CDR3 DNA: TGCGCCAGCAGCACTCGGGACAGCGAGCTCGAGCAGTACTTC
CDR3 protein: CASSTRDSELEQYF

J gene: TRBJ1-1
clone size: .
D gene: .
V gene: TRBV5-4
CDR3 DNA: TGTGCCAGCAGCCCTGTCTGGGGGGGGACTGAAGCTTTCTTT
CDR3 protein: CASSPVWGGTEAFF

J gene: TRBJ1-3
clone size: few
D gene: .
V gene: TRBV9
CDR3 DNA: TGTGCCAGCGGACGAGGTGACTCTGGAAACACCATATATTTT
CDR3 protein: CASGRGDSGNTIYF

J gene: TRBJ2-1
clone size: .
D gene: TRBD2
V gene: TRBV4-1
CDR3 DNA: TGCGCCAGCAGTTATGGGACTAGCGGGAGTGCAAATGAGCAGTTCTTC
CDR3 protein: CASSYGTSGSANEQFF

J gene: TRBJ1-3
clone size: .
D gene: .
V gene: TRBV18
CDR3 DNA: TGTGCCAGCTCACCCCAGCAACAGAGGATGGGGGGAAACACCATATATTTT
CDR3 protein: CASSPQQQRMGGNTIYF

J gene: TRBJ2-7
clone size: .
D gene: TRBD1
V gene: TRBV5-1
CDR3 DNA: TGCGCCAGCAGCTTGGAAGCGACAGGGGGTATCCACGAGCAGTACTTC
CDR3 protein: CASSLEATGGIHEQYF

J gene: TRBJ2-7
clone size: .
D gene: .
V gene: TRBV7-9
CDR3 DNA: TGTGCCAGCAGCCCGGGAACCGAGCAGTACTTC
CDR3 protein: CASSPGTEQYF

J gene: TRBJ2-7
clone size: .
D gene: .
V gene: TRBV7-9
CDR3 DNA: TGTGCCAGCAGCTTAGCGCGGTCCTACGAGCAGTACTTC
CDR3 protein: CASSLARSYEQYF

J gene: TRBJ2-2
clone size: few
D gene: .
V gene: TRBV13
CDR3 DNA: TGTGCCAGCAGCCGCTCCCCGGGAGTGACCGGGGAGCTGTTTTTT
CDR3 protein: CASSRSPGVTGELFF

J gene: TRBJ2-5
clone size: few
D gene: .
V gene: TRBV29-1
CDR3 DNA: TGCAGCGTTGGAAGGCCCTTTGGAGAGACCCAGTACTTC
CDR3 protein: CSVGRPFGETQYF

J gene: TRBJ1-4
clone size: .
D gene: .
V gene: TRBV2
CDR3 DNA: TGTGCCAGCACGCCGGACTACAATGAAAAACTGTTTTTT
CDR3 protein: CASTPDYNEKLFF

J gene: TRBJ2-2
clone size: .
D gene: TRBD1
V gene: TRBV6-5
CDR3 DNA: TGTGCCGCCCGTGGCAGGGGGCTTTCCGGGGAGCTGTTTTTT
CDR3 protein: CAARGRGLSGELFF

J gene: TRBJ1-1
clone size: .
D gene: .
V gene: TRBV6-1
CDR3 DNA: TGTGCCAGCAGTGGTTCAGGGTCCACTGAAGCTTTCTTT
CDR3 protein: CASSGSGSTEAFF

J gene: TRBJ1-2
clone size: .
D gene: .
V gene: TRBV30
CDR3 DNA: TGTGCCTGGACCCGCGGGGGGGCTAACTATGGCTACACCTTC
CDR3 protein: CAWTRGGANYGYTF

J gene: TRBJ2-5
clone size: few
D gene: .
V gene: TRBV19
CDR3 DNA: TGTGCCAGTAGTAACAAGAAAGAGACCCAGTACTTC
CDR3 protein: CASSNKKETQYF

J gene: TRBJ2-5
clone size: .
D gene: .
V gene: TRBV29-1
CDR3 DNA: TGCAGCGTTGAAATGGGGGACTGGACAGTTGAGACCCAGTACTTC
CDR3 protein: CSVEMGDWTVETQYF

J gene: TRBJ1-1
clone size: .
D gene: .
V gene: TRBV19
CDR3 DNA: TGTGCCAGTAGTATTATCACAAGGGGGAACACTGAAGCTTTCTTT
CDR3 protein: CASSIITRGNTEAFF

J gene: TRBJ1-1
clone size: .
D gene: .
V gene: TRBV27
CDR3 DNA: TGTGCCAGCAGTTTACGTCTTGTCACTGAAGCTTTCTTT
CDR3 protein: CASSLRLVTEAFF

J gene: TRBJ2-1
clone size: once
D gene: .
V gene: TRBV5-1
CDR3 DNA: TGCGCCAGCAGCGAGGGGACCCCCCGGGGAGGTGAGCAGTTCTTC
CDR3 protein: CASSEGTPRGGEQFF

J gene: TRBJ1-5
clone size: few
D gene: .
V gene: TRBV30
CDR3 DNA: TGTGCCTGGAGCGCCGGACAGAATAGCAATCAGCCCCAGCATTTT
CDR3 protein: CAWSAGQNSNQPQHF

J gene: TRBJ2-7
clone size: .
D gene: .
V gene: TRBV18
CDR3 DNA: TGTGCCAGCTCAGTCACAGACCTCTACGAGCAGTACTTC
CDR3 protein: CASSVTDLYEQYF

J gene: TRBJ1-4
clone size: .
D gene: .
V gene: TRBV28
CDR3 DNA: TGTGCCAGCAGTTTTTCTGGGGCTAATGAAAAACTGTTTTTT
CDR3 protein: CASSFSGANEKLFF

J gene: TRBJ1-1
clone size: once
D gene: .
V gene: TRBV27
CDR3 DNA: TGTGCCAGCAGTTTGAGGCGCGGCACTGAAGCTTTCTTT
CDR3 protein: CASSLRRGTEAFF

J gene: TRBJ1-1
clone size: few
D gene: TRBD1
V gene: TRBV27
CDR3 DNA: TGTGCCAGCAGTTGGACAGGGGCTAACACTGAAGCTTTCTTT
CDR3 protein: CASSWTGANTEAFF

J gene: TRBJ2-7
clone size: once
D gene: TRBD2
V gene: TRBV28
CDR3 DNA: TGTGCCAGCAGAGGGTTGACTAGCGGCCCCTACGAGCAGTACTTC
CDR3 protein: CASRGLTSGPYEQYF

J gene: TRBJ1-1
clone size: .
D gene: .
V gene: TRBV5-1
CDR3 DNA: TGCGCCAGCAGCTTACGGGACGGCATTGAAGCTTTCTTT
CDR3 protein: CASSLRDGIEAFF

J gene: TRBJ1-2
clone size: .
D gene: .
V gene: TRBV5-1
CDR3 DNA: TGCGCCAGCAGCTTGGAGGGTGAGGGCTACACCTTC
CDR3 protein: CASSLEGEGYTF

J gene: TRBJ2-1
clone size: .
D gene: .
V gene: TRBV19
CDR3 DNA: TGTGCCAGTAGTATTTACAACAATGAGCAGTTCTTC
CDR3 protein: CASSIYNNEQFF

J gene: TRBJ1-5
clone size: .
D gene: TRBD1
V gene: TRBV15
CDR3 DNA: TGTGCCACCAGCAGAGATATGGACAGGGAAGGTCAGCCCCAGCATTTT
CDR3 protein: CATSRDMDREGQPQHF